The 27 T cell receptor beta chains below come from one sample, sequenced in a study of memory CD4+ T cells and cytomegalovirus serostatus. Measured with immunoSEQ multiplex PCR; TCRdb has only the in-frame clones, and not every one. The sample has tens of thousands of clones; over 65% are singletons. The sort gate was single viable CD3+CD4+CD8-CD45RO+ cells for memory CD4+ T cells. Input material: memory CD4+ T cells from blood. The receptor source for this set is an adult in good health and CMV-seropositive.

The chain employs TRBV28 and TRBJ1-2; tentatively, D is TRBD1 (5 bases). This CDR3 spans 13 amino acids. Germline V lookup: CDR1 MDHEN, CDR2 SYDVKM. Trimming stripped 5 bases from V and 8 bases from J, with 15 bases between. The CDR3 DNA reads TGTGCCAGCAGTGAACAGGTCGTCGGCGGCTACACCTTC. Translation gives CASSEQVVGGYTF.

This clone was recorded only once. This chain links TRBV2 with TRBJ2-3, with a weak D call TRBD2 (5 bases). Looked up from germline, CDR1 is SNHLY and CDR2 is FYNNEI. The CDR3 consists of 14 residues. Trimming pared 5 bases from V and 2 bases from J, leaving 11 bases between. The CDR3 bases are TGTGCCAGCAGTAAGAGGGTCTCCACAGATACGCAGTATTTT. Protein product: CASSKRVSTDTQYF.

The chain has TRBV28 and TRBJ2-5; D not certain. V lost 5 bases to trimming and J lost 3 bases, with 19 bases between them. This CDR3 contains 16 residues. Germline V gene lookup returns CDR1 MDHEN and CDR2 SYDVKM. The CDR3 nucleotides read TGTGCCAGCAGTGCCCGGGCCCCCGTCGGTGAAGAGACCCAGTACTTC. Its protein is CASSARAPVGEETQYF.

The rearrangement joins TRBV5-1 to TRBJ1-5; D is perhaps TRBD1 (5 bases). Trimming cost V 0 bases and J 7 bases, with 11 bases left between them. CDR3 length: 14 residues. CDR1 and CDR2 (germline): SGHRS, YFSETQ. The CDR3 nucleotides read TGCGCCAGCAGCTTGGAGGCAGGGAAACAGCCCCAGCATTTT. This gives the protein CASSLEAGKQPQHF. Drawing the rest from reference TRBV5-1 and TRBJ1-5, the complete variable domain is KAGVTQTPRYLIKTRGQQVTLSCSPISGHRSVSWYQQTPGQGLQFLFEYFSETQRNKGNFPGRFSGRQFSNSRSEMNVSTLELGDSALYLCASSLEAGKQPQHFGDGTRLSIL.

The sample holds a few counts of this clone. The chain links TRBV19 to TRBJ1-5, with 9 bases that match TRBD1. This CDR3 is 14 amino acids long. CDR1 LNHDA and CDR2 SQIVND come from the germline V gene (reference sequence). J was trimmed by 4 bases and V by 6 bases; bases with no gene match: 4. CDR3 sequence: CASRGQGMNQPQHF. In DNA form, the CDR3 reads TGTGCCAGTAGGGGACAGGGTATGAATCAGCCCCAGCATTTT.

This chain uses TRBV25-1 with TRBJ2-1; D may be TRBD1 or TRBD2 (5 bases each). CDR3 length: 16 residues. Per the germline V gene, CDR1 is MGHDK and CDR2 is SYGVNS. Trimming left V 4 bases short and J 0 bases short, with 13 bases between. CDR3 protein: CASSGGDPHSYNEQFF. Here the CDR3 DNA reads TGTGCCAGCAGTGGTGGGGACCCCCACTCCTACAATGAGCAGTTCTTC.

The chain has TRBV2 and TRBJ1-1; D ambiguous. In germline, CDR1 is SNHLY, CDR2 FYNNEI. Trimming took off 2 bases at V and 11 bases at J, with 15 bases between the two ends. The CDR3 runs to 13 residues. The CDR3, as DNA: TGTGCCAGCAGTGAATTACGAAAACGTGAGGCTTTCTTT. Protein: CASSELRKREAFF.

The rearrangement joins TRBV11-3 to TRBJ2-1; D gene unclear. With 8 bases removed from V and 8 bases from J, the gap between germline ends came to 13 bases. Germline V gene lookup returns CDR1 SGHNT and CDR2 YENEEA. CDR3 length: 12 amino acids. The CDR3 reads CASRTGADEQFF. The CDR3 coding sequence is TGTGCCAGCCGTACTGGTGCCGATGAGCAGTTCTTC.

Here the CDR3 reads CASSQLAGVLGVYEQYF. The CDR3 DNA sequence: TGCGCCAGCAGCCAACTAGCGGGAGTATTAGGAGTCTACGAGCAGTACTTC. The chain has TRBV4-1 and TRBJ2-7; 10 positions agree with TRBD2. V trimming: 2 bases; J trimming: 3 bases; junction bases outside the gene matches: 10. This CDR3 is 17 amino acids long. Germline values: CDR1 MGHRA, CDR2 YSYEKL.

The chain employs TRBV7-9 and TRBJ2-3; 9 nucleotides match TRBD2. The CDR3 covers 14 residues. Per germline, CDR1 SEHNR and CDR2 FQNEAQ (reference sequence). V lost 4 bases to trimming and J lost 5 bases; unmatched junction nucleotides: 4. The CDR3 reads CASSSREGRDTQYF. DNA of the CDR3: TGTGCCAGCAGCTCGCGGGAGGGTCGAGATACGCAGTATTTT.

This clone was observed a handful of times. The rearrangement uses TRBV30 and TRBJ1-1; D is possibly TRBD1 (6 bases). CDR3 length: 16 residues. Trimming removed 2 bases from V and 4 bases from J, with 20 bases in between. Per the germline V gene, CDR1 is GTSNPN and CDR2 is SVGIG (reference sequence). For the CDR3, the DNA is TGTGCCTGGAGTCATAACGGCAGGGGATCGGGCACTGAAGCTTTCTTT. Protein sequence: CAWSHNGRGSGTEAFF. Filled out from reference TRBV30 and TRBJ1-1, the complete variable domain reads SQTIHQWPATLVQPVGSPLSLECTVEGTSNPNLYWYRQAAGRGLQLLFYSVGIGQISSEVPQNLSASRPQDRQFILSSKKLLLSDSGFYLCAWSHNGRGSGTEAFFGQGTRLTVV.

The rearrangement links TRBV5-1 to TRBJ1-3; the D gene is possibly TRBD1 (6 bases). Germline V gene data show CDR1 as SGHRS and CDR2 as YFSETQ. The ends were cut back, 0 bases at V and 7 bases at J, with 17 bases in the middle. This CDR3 contains 16 residues. The CDR3 region is CASSLDPNRVENTIYF. CDR3 DNA: TGCGCCAGCAGCTTGGACCCAAACAGGGTCGAGAACACCATATATTTT.

This clone was seen more than once but under ten times. CDR3: CASSPLFPGLAGAGELFF. CDR3 in DNA: TGCGCCAGCAGCCCCCTTTTTCCGGGACTAGCGGGAGCCGGGGAGCTGTTTTTT. This sequence joins TRBV4-1 and TRBJ2-2, with TRBD2 identical over 14 bases. The CDR3 is 18 amino acids. V was pared by 4 bases and J by 6 bases, with 10 bases of the junction left unmatched. Germline loops: CDR1 MGHRA, CDR2 YSYEKL.

CDR3 residues: CASSLPSGELFF. CDR3 DNA sequence: TGCGCCAGCAGTTTGCCGAGCGGGGAGCTGTTTTTT. The V and J genes are TRBV10-1 and TRBJ2-2; D is unresolved. The CDR3 runs 12 residues. With 5 bases removed from V and 7 bases from J, the gap between germline ends came to 8 bases. CDR1 WNHNN and CDR2 SYGVQD come from the germline V gene (reference sequence).

This clone has only a few counts. V is TRBV7-2 and J is TRBJ2-5; 13 bases are shared with TRBD2. The germline V gene has CDR1 SGHTA and CDR2 FQGNSA. This CDR3 contains 16 residues. With V trimmed by 5 bases and J by 5 bases, 8 bases remained unmatched. CDR3 sequence: CASSDRTSGSFETQYF. The CDR3 nucleotides are TGTGCCAGCAGCGATCGGACTAGCGGGAGTTTCGAGACCCAGTACTTC. Using reference TRBV7-2 and TRBJ2-5 for the parts outside the CDR3, the full variable domain is GAGVSQSPSNKVTEKGKDVELRCDPISGHTALYWYRQSLGQGLEFLIYFQGNSAPDKSGLPSDRFSAERTGGSVSTLTIQRTQQEDSAVYLCASSDRTSGSFETQYFGPGTRLLVL.

The CDR3 DNA follows: TGTGCCAGCAGCGTAGACGTAGGGACCTACAATGAGCAGTTCTTC. Protein sequence: CASSVDVGTYNEQFF. The J gene is TRBJ2-1, the V gene TRBV9; no firm D call. Trimming cost V 0 bases and J 2 bases, with 9 bases left between them. The germline CDR1 and CDR2 sequences are SGDLS and YYNGEE. The CDR3 sequence is 15 residues long.

The chain couples TRBV11-3 to TRBJ2-2; D is possibly TRBD1 (6 bases). The CDR3 has 15 amino acids. Germline lookup yields CDR1 SGHNT and CDR2 YENEEA. Trimming cost V 1 base and J 1 base, with 7 bases left between them. As DNA, the CDR3 is TGTGCCAGCAGCTTAGGGGGGCGGAACACCGGGGAGCTGTTTTTT. Its translation is CASSLGGRNTGELFF.

The chain has TRBV4-2 and TRBJ2-5; TRBD1 or TRBD2 may be the D gene (5 bases each). V was pared by 0 bases and J by 1 base, with 9 bases between. The CDR3 length is 15 residues. Per germline, CDR1 LGHNA and CDR2 YNFKEQ. The chain's CDR3 is CASSQEGEIQETQYF. The CDR3 DNA reads as TGTGCCAGCAGCCAAGAAGGGGAGATCCAAGAGACCCAGTACTTC.

V and J are TRBV5-8 and TRBJ2-1, with 9 positions matching TRBD2. Germline V CDR1 and CDR2: SGHTS, YDEGEE. V dropped 1 base and J dropped 6; count of bases not matched to a gene: 8. CDR3 length: 16 amino acids. This CDR3 is CASSLLSGRGGNEQFF. DNA for the CDR3: TGTGCCAGCAGCTTGCTTAGCGGGAGAGGGGGCAATGAGCAGTTCTTC.

The V and J genes are TRBV7-2 and TRBJ2-7, with 10 bases lining up with TRBD1. This CDR3 contains 15 residues. CDR1 and CDR2 from the germline V gene are SGHTA and FQGNSA. V lost 3 bases, J lost 2 bases, and 4 bases stayed unmatched. This chain's CDR3 is CASSFGQGVAYEQYV. In DNA form, the CDR3 reads TGTGCCAGCAGCTTCGGACAGGGGGTAGCCTACGAGCAGTACGTC.

This chain uses TRBV28 with TRBJ2-4, with 7 bases that match TRBD1. This CDR3 comprises 15 residues. The trim removed 6 bases at V and 7 bases at J, leaving 12 bases unmatched. Looked up from germline, CDR1 is MDHEN and CDR2 is SYDVKM. The CDR3: CASRYDRAPRNIQYF. The CDR3 DNA is TGTGCCAGCAGATACGACAGGGCCCCAAGGAACATTCAGTACTTC.

The V and J genes are TRBV28 and TRBJ2-7; 7 bases fit TRBD1. In germline, CDR1 is MDHEN, CDR2 SYDVKM. V dropped 8 bases and J dropped 2; count of bases not matched to a gene: 3. This CDR3 has 12 amino acids. CDR3 DNA: TGTGCCAGCGGGACAGATCCCTACGAGCAGTACTTC. It translates to CASGTDPYEQYF.

This chain uses TRBV15 with TRBJ2-2; no clear D. With 1 base removed from V and 4 bases from J, the gap between germline ends came to 4 bases. There are 13 residues in the CDR3. Germline V gives CDR1 LNHNV, CDR2 YYDKDF (reference sequence). CDR3 residues: CATSRGLTGELFF. CDR3 in DNA: TGTGCCACCAGCAGAGGACTCACCGGGGAGCTGTTTTTT.

V gene TRBV19 combines with J gene TRBJ2-1, with D possibly being TRBD1 (6 bases). Trimming left V 6 bases short and J 16 bases short, with 25 bases between. Per the germline V gene, CDR1 is LNHDA and CDR2 is SQIVND (reference sequence). This CDR3 region has 14 residues. The CDR3 nucleotides read TGTGCCAGTAGCCCATTGGCCCCGGGACACGGGTTCTTCTTC. Protein sequence: CASSPLAPGHGFFF.

The rearrangement joins TRBV5-1 to TRBJ2-2; D not certain. CDR1 and CDR2 from the germline V gene are SGHRS and YFSETQ. The germline V and J ends were trimmed by 6 bases and 7 bases, with 7 bases remaining between them. The CDR3 loop spans 11 amino acids. The CDR3 DNA is TGCGCCAGCAAGACGAGCGGGGAGCTGTTTTTT. Translating it yields CASKTSGELFF.

The chain has TRBV28 and TRBJ2-7; 13 bases are shared with TRBD2. This CDR3 is 17 amino acids long. Germline V gene lookup returns CDR1 MDHEN and CDR2 SYDVKM. Germline trimming cut 5 bases from V and 1 base from J; bases unmatched to any gene: 8. CDR3 protein: CASSPLGLAGESYEQYF. The CDR3, as DNA: TGTGCCAGCAGTCCCCTAGGACTAGCGGGAGAATCCTACGAGCAGTACTTC.

This sequence joins TRBV7-8 and TRBJ2-6; 8 positions agree with TRBD1. There are 15 residues in the CDR3. Unmatched junction bases numbered 7, after V lost 3 bases and J lost 9 bases. Germline CDR1 SGHVS, CDR2 FQNEAQ. The CDR3 sequence: CASSLRTGSGNVLTF. In DNA form, the CDR3 reads TGTGCCAGCAGCTTGCGGACAGGGTCAGGCAACGTCCTGACTTTC.